These T cell receptor beta chains were read from a single sample in a study of patients and donors after allogeneic stem cell transplantation. MiXCR was run by TCRdb on the RT-PCR reads, yielding one entry per CDR3 protein. The sample contains about 960,000 distinct CDR3 sequences, approximately 18% of which appear only once. The sequenced sample consisted of blood, either unsorted or a sorted T cell fraction (not recorded which). The receptors stem from a human donor who was either an allogeneic HSCT recipient or a stem cell or donor lymphocyte infusion donor (not recorded which). It is not recorded whose cells these are; they may come from a transplant donor. The CDR3 runs from the conserved cysteine through the conserved F or W. Fields, in order: V gene, J gene, D gene, clone size, CDR3 DNA, CDR3 protein. The D gene is left open where the match is weak. Size is stated for part of the rows, as once, few or many counts, or as a class when the clone is expanded.

v_call: TRBV20-1; j_call: TRBJ2-3; d_call: NA; clone_size: NA; cdr3_nt: TGCAGTGCCCTCAGGGGTTTCGATACGCAGTATTTT; cdr3_aa: CSALRGFDTQYF
v_call: TRBV29-1; j_call: TRBJ2-7; d_call: TRBD2; clone_size: NA; cdr3_nt: TGCAGCGTTGGGCTAGCGGCCTCCTACGAGCAGTACTTC; cdr3_aa: CSVGLAASYEQYF
v_call: TRBV6-1; j_call: TRBJ2-7; d_call: TRBD1; clone_size: NA; cdr3_nt: TGTGCCAGCAGCCTCTATGGACAGGGTTTCTACGAGCAGTACTTC; cdr3_aa: CASSLYGQGFYEQYF
v_call: TRBV20-1; j_call: TRBJ2-3; d_call: NA; clone_size: few; cdr3_nt: TGCAGTGCAAAGGGACTCAAAGGGGCAGATACGCAGTATTTT; cdr3_aa: CSAKGLKGADTQYF
v_call: TRBV24-1; j_call: TRBJ2-7; d_call: NA; clone_size: NA; cdr3_nt: TGTGCCACCAGTGATTGGATCAGGGTTTACTACTACGAGCAGTACTTC; cdr3_aa: CATSDWIRVYYYEQYF
v_call: TRBV20-1; j_call: TRBJ2-4; d_call: NA; clone_size: few; cdr3_nt: TGCAGTGCTACACCGGGATCACGAAATGGCATTCAGTACTTC; cdr3_aa: CSATPGSRNGIQYF
v_call: TRBV5-4; j_call: TRBJ2-3; d_call: TRBD2; clone_size: NA; cdr3_nt: TGTGCCAGCAGCGTGCCTAGCGGCCTCACAGATACGCAGTATTTT; cdr3_aa: CASSVPSGLTDTQYF
v_call: TRBV12-3/TRBV12-4; j_call: TRBJ1-1; d_call: NA; clone_size: many; cdr3_nt: TGTGCCAGCAGTTTCCCTGGACGGATCACTGAAGCTTTCTTT; cdr3_aa: CASSFPGRITEAFF
v_call: TRBV12-3/TRBV12-4; j_call: TRBJ1-2; d_call: TRBD1; clone_size: few; cdr3_nt: TGTGCCAGCAGTACCGGGACAGGGACCTATGGCTACACCTTC; cdr3_aa: CASSTGTGTYGYTF
v_call: TRBV20-1; j_call: TRBJ1-5; d_call: NA; clone_size: NA; cdr3_nt: TGCAGTGCTAGAGATCACAGAAGCAATCAGCCCCAGCATTTT; cdr3_aa: CSARDHRSNQPQHF
v_call: TRBV7-2; j_call: TRBJ2-2; d_call: NA; clone_size: NA; cdr3_nt: TGTGCCAGCAGCCTAACTACCCCTGCGAACACCGGGGAGCTGTTTTTT; cdr3_aa: CASSLTTPANTGELFF
v_call: TRBV9; j_call: TRBJ1-1; d_call: NA; clone_size: few; cdr3_nt: TGTGCCAGCAGCGTAAAGGGACTTGGCGACACTGAAGCTTTCTTT; cdr3_aa: CASSVKGLGDTEAFF
v_call: TRBV18; j_call: TRBJ1-1; d_call: NA; clone_size: few; cdr3_nt: TGTGCCAGCTCACCCGCGGGAAGGGCTGAAGCTTTCTTT; cdr3_aa: CASSPAGRAEAFF
v_call: TRBV24-1; j_call: TRBJ2-1; d_call: TRBD2; clone_size: NA; cdr3_nt: TGTGCCACCAGCCTTAGCGGGAGGGCCACAAATGAGCAGTTCTTC; cdr3_aa: CATSLSGRATNEQFF
v_call: TRBV4-2; j_call: TRBJ2-7; d_call: TRBD1; clone_size: few; cdr3_nt: TGTGCCAGCAGAACCGGGACAGGGGGCGAAGAGCAGTACTTC; cdr3_aa: CASRTGTGGEEQYF
v_call: TRBV5-6; j_call: TRBJ2-7; d_call: TRBD1; clone_size: NA; cdr3_nt: TGTGCCAGCAGCCCTCGGACCCGGACAGGGGACCGTGGGGAGCAGTACTTC; cdr3_aa: CASSPRTRTGDRGEQYF
v_call: TRBV6-1; j_call: TRBJ1-2; d_call: TRBD1; clone_size: few; cdr3_nt: TGTGCCAGCAGTACTACGGGGACAGGGGGCGGGAGAGGCTACACCTTC; cdr3_aa: CASSTTGTGGGRGYTF
v_call: TRBV12-3/TRBV12-4; j_call: TRBJ2-1; d_call: NA; clone_size: NA; cdr3_nt: TGTGCCAGCAGTCCCTCCCAGGGGCTATCCTACAATGAGCAGTTCTTC; cdr3_aa: CASSPSQGLSYNEQFF
v_call: TRBV28; j_call: TRBJ2-6; d_call: NA; clone_size: NA; cdr3_nt: TGTGCCATACAGGGACGGCTGATCTCTGGGGCCAACGTCCTGACTTTC; cdr3_aa: CAIQGRLISGANVLTF
v_call: TRBV20-1; j_call: TRBJ2-3; d_call: TRBD2; clone_size: many; cdr3_nt: TGCAGTGCTAGAGAGGCGGGACTAGCGTCCCGGGGTACGCAGTATTTT; cdr3_aa: CSAREAGLASRGTQYF
v_call: TRBV7-2; j_call: TRBJ1-5; d_call: TRBD1; clone_size: many; cdr3_nt: TGTGCCAGCAGCCCAGACAGGGCTCAGCCCCAGCATTTT; cdr3_aa: CASSPDRAQPQHF
v_call: TRBV5-1; j_call: TRBJ1-1; d_call: NA; clone_size: few; cdr3_nt: TGCGCCAGCATCAAAGGGGGGCAAGCTTTCTTT; cdr3_aa: CASIKGGQAFF
v_call: TRBV7-3; j_call: TRBJ2-1; d_call: TRBD1; clone_size: NA; cdr3_nt: TGTGCCAGCAGCTTAACCGGGACAGGCCTCAATGAGCAGTTCTTC; cdr3_aa: CASSLTGTGLNEQFF
v_call: TRBV6-2/TRBV6-3; j_call: TRBJ1-5; d_call: NA; clone_size: NA; cdr3_nt: TGTGCCAGCAGCTCCGGGGTGGGGGGCAGCCAGCCCCAGCATTTT; cdr3_aa: CASSSGVGGSQPQHF
v_call: TRBV20-1; j_call: TRBJ2-4; d_call: NA; clone_size: NA; cdr3_nt: TGCAGTCCCCTGACAGTTGGTGCCAAAAACATTCAGTACTTC; cdr3_aa: CSPLTVGAKNIQYF
v_call: TRBV5-1; j_call: TRBJ2-7; d_call: TRBD1; clone_size: NA; cdr3_nt: TGCGCCAGCAGCATTACACCGGGACAGGGGGCCCACGAGCAGTACTTC; cdr3_aa: CASSITPGQGAHEQYF
v_call: TRBV12-3/TRBV12-4; j_call: TRBJ1-5; d_call: NA; clone_size: NA; cdr3_nt: TGTGCCAGCAGGTACGGCGAGGTGAGCAATCAGCCCCAGCATTTT; cdr3_aa: CASRYGEVSNQPQHF
v_call: TRBV12-3/TRBV12-4; j_call: TRBJ2-1; d_call: NA; clone_size: few; cdr3_nt: TGTGCCAGCAGTCCCCCCAGACTATCGAGCTCCTACAATGAGCAGTTCTTC; cdr3_aa: CASSPPRLSSSYNEQFF
v_call: TRBV30; j_call: TRBJ1-3; d_call: NA; clone_size: NA; cdr3_nt: TGTGCCGCGACCTGGGGGTATGGCTCTGGAAACACCATATATTTT; cdr3_aa: CAATWGYGSGNTIYF
v_call: TRBV20-1; j_call: TRBJ1-3; d_call: TRBD1; clone_size: NA; cdr3_nt: TGCAGTGCTAGAGATCAGGGACAGGGGAACACCATATATTTT; cdr3_aa: CSARDQGQGNTIYF
v_call: TRBV6-1; j_call: TRBJ2-7; d_call: NA; clone_size: NA; cdr3_nt: TGTGCCAGCAGCCGGACGGTTATAGGGGCCTACGAGCAGTACTTC; cdr3_aa: CASSRTVIGAYEQYF
v_call: TRBV5-1; j_call: TRBJ2-7; d_call: NA; clone_size: NA; cdr3_nt: TGCGCCAGCAGCAACGACCTAACCCGGGAGGAGCAGTACTTC; cdr3_aa: CASSNDLTREEQYF
v_call: TRBV20-1; j_call: TRBJ2-3; d_call: TRBD2; clone_size: NA; cdr3_nt: TGCAGTGCTAGGCCCCCCCGGGAGGTAGATACGCAGTATTTT; cdr3_aa: CSARPPREVDTQYF
v_call: TRBV7-2; j_call: TRBJ2-5; d_call: TRBD2; clone_size: few; cdr3_nt: TGTGCCAGCAGCCAAACCGGGACTAGGAAAGAGACCCAGTACTTC; cdr3_aa: CASSQTGTRKETQYF
v_call: TRBV4-1; j_call: TRBJ2-1; d_call: NA; clone_size: few; cdr3_nt: TGCGCCAGCAGCTCCCTACACTACAATGAGCAGTTCTTC; cdr3_aa: CASSSLHYNEQFF
v_call: TRBV6-5; j_call: TRBJ2-2; d_call: NA; clone_size: few; cdr3_nt: TGTGCCAGCCAGTTAACGAGGGAAGGGACCGGGGAGCTGTTTTTT; cdr3_aa: CASQLTREGTGELFF
v_call: TRBV12-3/TRBV12-4; j_call: TRBJ2-2; d_call: TRBD1; clone_size: NA; cdr3_nt: TGTGCCAGCAGTTTTGGGGACAGGGCCACCGGGGAGCTGTTTTTT; cdr3_aa: CASSFGDRATGELFF
v_call: TRBV30; j_call: TRBJ2-7; d_call: NA; clone_size: NA; cdr3_nt: TGTGCCTGGAGTGTAGGGGGGCGCTCCGAGCAGTACTTC; cdr3_aa: CAWSVGGRSEQYF
v_call: TRBV4-1; j_call: TRBJ1-3; d_call: NA; clone_size: NA; cdr3_nt: TGCGCCAGCAGCCAAAGTCGAGTAAACACCATATATTTT; cdr3_aa: CASSQSRVNTIYF
v_call: TRBV20-1; j_call: TRBJ2-5; d_call: TRBD2; clone_size: few; cdr3_nt: TGCAGTGCTAGAGATCCTAGCGGGGGGGCCCAGACCCAGTACTTC; cdr3_aa: CSARDPSGGAQTQYF
v_call: TRBV20-1; j_call: TRBJ1-4; d_call: TRBD1; clone_size: few; cdr3_nt: TGCAGTGCGTACAGGGGTTCTCGTCTTAATGAAAAACTGTTTTTT; cdr3_aa: CSAYRGSRLNEKLFF
v_call: TRBV15; j_call: TRBJ1-4; d_call: TRBD1; clone_size: few; cdr3_nt: TGTGCCACCAGCCCGGGACAGAAAAATGAAAAACTGTTTTTT; cdr3_aa: CATSPGQKNEKLFF
v_call: TRBV27; j_call: TRBJ2-2; d_call: NA; clone_size: few; cdr3_nt: TGTGCCAGCAGTCACGGAGAGGTCGGGGAGCTGTTTTTT; cdr3_aa: CASSHGEVGELFF
v_call: TRBV7-9; j_call: TRBJ2-7; d_call: NA; clone_size: few; cdr3_nt: TGTGCCAGCAGGACCAGTGGGACCGACGAGCAGTACTTC; cdr3_aa: CASRTSGTDEQYF